This TCR beta chain was captured by sequencing in a study of beta chain features in type 1 diabetes. Study-wide results and caveats: TCRB CDR3s from Type 1 diabetes patients were moderately but significantly shorter in all four CD4+ subsets. Insertions were fewer and deletions more numerous at VDJ junctions in type 1 diabetes patients. Sequencing the cDNA could make cells with high TCR expression show up more than they should.

Expressed TCRB transcripts were sequenced, since all the RNA that had been isolated was reverse transcribed. Sequenced by immunoSEQ multiplex PCR; TCRdb stores in-frame clones only, minus some. Of a few hundred thousand clones listed, about 15% were seen once; the top ten hold approximately 0.019%. Sort purity for all populations was recorded as exceeding 98%. This clone came up a few times. Its target is not known. The ends lost 6 bases at V and 8 bases at J; junction bases unmatched: 10. This CDR3 has 14 amino acids. Per the germline V gene, CDR1 is SQVTM and CDR2 is ANQGSEA. The TCR sequence derives from a young woman in good health. The chain joins TRBV29-1 to TRBJ2-3; TRBD2 agrees at 11 bases. The sequenced material came from naive CD4+ T cells from blood. CDR3 bases: TGCAGCGTCAAGGGACTAGCGGACCTCGGTACGCAGTATTTT. It yields the protein CSVKGLADLGTQYF.